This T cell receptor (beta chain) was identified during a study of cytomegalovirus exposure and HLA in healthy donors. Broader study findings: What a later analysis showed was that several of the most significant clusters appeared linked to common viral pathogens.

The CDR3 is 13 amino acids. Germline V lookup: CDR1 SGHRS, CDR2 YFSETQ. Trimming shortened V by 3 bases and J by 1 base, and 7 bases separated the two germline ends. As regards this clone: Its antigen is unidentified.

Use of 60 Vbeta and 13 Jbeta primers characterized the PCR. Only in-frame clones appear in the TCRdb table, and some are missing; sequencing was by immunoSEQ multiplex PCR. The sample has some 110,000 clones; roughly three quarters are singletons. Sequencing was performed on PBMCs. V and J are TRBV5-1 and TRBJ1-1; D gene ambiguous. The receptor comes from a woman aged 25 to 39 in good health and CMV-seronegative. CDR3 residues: CASSYYKNTEAFF. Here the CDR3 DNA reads TGCGCCAGCAGCTATTACAAGAACACTGAAGCTTTCTTT.